Shown below are 31 T cell receptor beta chains from a single sample sequenced in a study of CD8 T cells in Susac syndrome (dated by TCRdb to between 2018 and 2021). The method was the immunoSEQ multiplex PCR assay. RNA was extracted using the RNeasy kit, and about 0.45 to 1 ug of the RNA was reverse transcribed with random hexamers. TCRdb's own reprocessing of the public reads used fastp at Q25 and MiXCR and kept productive beta chains. One record per CDR3 amino acid sequence lists the most common genes and DNA. Present in this sample are 110,000 or so distinct CDR3 sequences, 92% of which were seen just once. Of the sample, roughly 0.15% falls within the top ten clones. The sequenced sample was CD4+ T cells from PBMCs. All receptors derive from a human donor in good health.

This rearrangement joins TRBV6-5 to TRBJ2-2; 9 bases are a match to TRBD1. Germline loops: CDR1 MNHEY, CDR2 SVGAGI. CDR3 length: 16 residues. V trimming: 2 bases; J trimming: 5 bases; junction bases outside the gene matches: 6. The DNA of the CDR3 is TGTGCCAGCAGTTACCCTTCGACAGGGGGAACCGGGGAGCTGTTTTTT. It yields the protein CASSYPSTGGTGELFF.

This rearrangement joins TRBV3-1 to TRBJ2-7, with TRBD1 matching 7 bases. Germline values: CDR1 LGHDT, CDR2 YNNKEL (reference sequence). The CDR3 extends over 11 amino acids. V lost 6 bases and J lost 6; bases outside the gene matches: 2. The CDR3 region has the DNA TGTGCCAGCAGACAGGGGAGCGAGCAGTACTTC. This codes for CASRQGSEQYF.

This CDR3 is CASSLGAVYNEQFF. The CDR3, as DNA: TGTGCCAGCAGCTTGGGAGCGGTTTACAATGAGCAGTTCTTC. The chain recombines TRBV5-4 with TRBJ2-1; a possible D gene is TRBD2 (5 bases). Germline assignment: CDR1 SGHNT and CDR2 YYREEE (reference sequence). This CDR3 contains 14 residues. Trimming removed 0 bases at V and 4 bases at J, with 8 bases between.

This clonotype turned up a few times. CDR3 DNA: TGCAGCACAGGGACTAGCGGCTACGAGCAGTACTTC. As protein: CSTGTSGYEQYF. V gene TRBV29-1 combines with J gene TRBJ2-7, with TRBD2 identical over 11 bases. Germline trimming cut 8 bases from V and 3 bases from J; bases unmatched to any gene: 3. The CDR3 is 12 residues long. Germline assignment: CDR1 SQVTM and CDR2 ANQGSEA.

This clonotype was seen only once. V is TRBV30 and J is TRBJ1-1, with D possibly TRBD1 on 6 matching bases. Deletions cut 5 bases from V and 1 base from J, with 11 bases between. Per the germline V gene, CDR1 is GTSNPN and CDR2 is SVGIG (reference sequence). This CDR3 region has 13 residues. CDR3 sequence: CAWETGPNTEAFF. For the CDR3, the DNA is TGTGCCTGGGAGACAGGACCGAACACTGAAGCTTTCTTT.

V usage is TRBV7-2 and J usage is TRBJ2-3, with 7 nucleotides matching TRBD2. Germline CDR1 and CDR2: SGHTA and FQGNSA. Unmatched junction bases numbered 3, after V lost 5 bases and J lost 4 bases. The CDR3 has 13 residues. CDR3 protein: CASSRLASDTQYF. CDR3 sequence (DNA): TGTGCCAGCAGCCGACTAGCCTCAGATACGCAGTATTTT.

This rearrangement joins TRBV14 to TRBJ2-3; D unresolved. The CDR3 runs 11 residues. The V and J ends lost 1 base and 8 bases respectively, with 4 bases between them. Germline CDR1 is SGHDN and CDR2 is FVKESK. The CDR3 protein is CASSQVATQYF. CDR3 DNA: TGTGCCAGCAGCCAAGTCGCTACGCAGTATTTT.

The rearrangement uses TRBV20-1 and TRBJ1-2; 7 bases match TRBD1. Germline values: CDR1 DFQATT, CDR2 SNEGSKA (reference sequence). Trimming removed 2 bases from V and 3 bases from J; junction bases left unmatched: 6. The CDR3 sequence is 14 residues long. The CDR3 sequence: CSARIRTGHYGYTF. CDR3 coding DNA: TGCAGTGCTAGAATCAGGACAGGTCACTATGGCTACACCTTC.

The V call is TRBV15, the J call TRBJ2-7; D ambiguous. Trimming shortened V by 0 bases and J by 5 bases, and 17 bases separated the two germline ends. This CDR3 region has 16 residues. Germline assignment: CDR1 LNHNV and CDR2 YYDKDF (reference sequence). The CDR3 loop is CATSRDGELIGHEQYF. The CDR3 DNA is TGTGCCACCAGCAGAGATGGCGAACTGATAGGGCACGAGCAGTACTTC.

The chain has TRBV29-1 and TRBJ1-1, with a tentative D call TRBD1 (6 bases). Germline V CDR1 and CDR2: SQVTM, ANQGSEA. The germline V and J ends were trimmed by 6 bases and 6 bases, with 17 bases remaining between them. The CDR3 consists of 13 residues. This CDR3 reads CSVTGQGGPEAFF. The CDR3 DNA reads TGCAGCGTAACAGGCCAAGGGGGGCCTGAAGCTTTCTTT.

The chain joins TRBV5-1 to TRBJ1-1; D gene ambiguous. This CDR3 comprises 12 residues. Trimming left V 4 bases short and J 4 bases short, with 8 bases between. The germline V gene has CDR1 SGHRS and CDR2 YFSETQ. The CDR3 here is CASSPLGTEAFF. For the CDR3, the DNA is TGCGCCAGCAGCCCCCTCGGCACTGAAGCTTTCTTT.

The chain is built from TRBV15 and TRBJ2-3; D is ambiguous. Trimming took off 0 bases at V and 5 bases at J, with 3 bases between the two ends. Germline V gives CDR1 LNHNV, CDR2 YYDKDF (reference sequence). This CDR3 comprises 12 residues. The CDR3 region is CATSRDQDTQYF. The CDR3 DNA sequence: TGTGCCACCAGCAGAGATCAAGATACGCAGTATTTT.

In this sample, this clonotype turned up once. The chain combines TRBV14 with TRBJ2-2; TRBD1 matches at 10 bases. This CDR3 contains 15 residues. The junction had 8 bases not matched to a gene; V was cut back by 7 bases and J by 6 bases. The germline V gene has CDR1 SGHDN and CDR2 FVKESK. The CDR3 sequence: CASNMGQGFPGELFF. DNA for the CDR3: TGTGCCAGCAATATGGGACAGGGGTTCCCCGGGGAGCTGTTTTTT.

This sequence joins TRBV19 and TRBJ2-1; 11 bases are a match to TRBD2. CDR3 length equals 16 residues. The V gene end was trimmed by 5 bases and the J gene end by 10 bases; junction bases not matched to a gene: 13. Looked up from germline, CDR1 is LNHDA and CDR2 is SQIVND (reference sequence). CDR3 loop: CASSGDSGRGAREQFF. Written as DNA, the CDR3 is TGTGCCAGTAGTGGAGATAGCGGGAGGGGTGCAAGGGAGCAGTTCTTC.

The gene calls are TRBV4-2 and TRBJ1-5, with D perhaps matching TRBD1 (6 bases). Germline V lookup: CDR1 LGHNA, CDR2 YNFKEQ. V was pared by 0 bases and J by 7 bases, with 13 bases between. The CDR3 is made up of 15 amino acids. DNA for the CDR3: TGTGCCAGCAGCCAAGATACAGGGTCGAACCAGCCCCAGCATTTT. Protein sequence: CASSQDTGSNQPQHF.

The genes are TRBV7-2 and TRBJ2-3, with 7 bases identical to TRBD1. CDR1 and CDR2 (germline): SGHTA, FQGNSA. The CDR3 has 14 amino acids. J was trimmed by 3 bases and V by 6 bases; bases with no gene match: 6. This CDR3 is CASSRDSLTDTQYF. CDR3 nucleotides: TGTGCCAGCAGTCGGGACAGTTTGACAGATACGCAGTATTTT.

This rearrangement joins TRBV4-3 to TRBJ1-6, with D possibly being TRBD1 (5 bases). Germline values: CDR1 LGHNA, CDR2 YSLEER. This CDR3 comprises 16 residues. Trimming took off 0 bases at V and 6 bases at J, with 12 bases between the two ends. CDR3 amino acids: CASSQDRGDLNSPLHF. Here the CDR3 DNA reads TGCGCCAGCAGCCAAGATCGGGGGGATCTTAATTCACCCCTCCACTTT.

V usage is TRBV12-3 or TRBV12-4 and J usage is TRBJ2-7; 7 bases align to TRBD1. The CDR3 loop spans 13 amino acids. The ends lost 6 bases at V and 3 bases at J; junction bases unmatched: 5. CDR3 DNA: TGTGCCAGCAGATGGGACAGCGACTACGAGCAGTACTTC. This codes for CASRWDSDYEQYF.

The chain joins TRBV15 to TRBJ1-1; D ambiguous. The CDR3 is 13 amino acids. Germline loops: CDR1 LNHNV, CDR2 YYDKDF (reference sequence). The V gene lost 5 bases and the J gene lost 6 bases, with 13 bases spanning the gap. CDR3 protein: CATSPEGIAEAFF. Here the CDR3 DNA reads TGTGCCACCAGCCCGGAAGGGATCGCTGAAGCTTTCTTT.

The V call is TRBV2, the J call TRBJ1-1, with D unclear. V lost 5 bases and J lost 0, with 19 bases in between. Germline assignment: CDR1 SNHLY and CDR2 FYNNEI. This CDR3 is 17 amino acids long. The CDR3 bases are TGTGCCAGCAGTAAGTCCAATGACTTGCGGGTGAACACTGAAGCTTTCTTT. Translating gives CASSKSNDLRVNTEAFF.

The V call is TRBV2, the J call TRBJ1-4; 7 positions match TRBD1. This CDR3 is 14 amino acids long. Looked up from germline, CDR1 is SNHLY and CDR2 is FYNNEI. V gave up 5 bases and J gave up 5 bases; unmatched junction bases: 5. The CDR3 is CASSPGQPNEKLFF. The CDR3 DNA is TGTGCCAGCAGTCCGGGACAGCCGAATGAAAAACTGTTTTTT.

The V gene is TRBV14, the J gene TRBJ2-3; D unresolved. This CDR3 spans 14 amino acids. V gave up 1 base and J gave up 4 bases, with 9 bases separating them. The germline gives CDR1 SGHDN, CDR2 FVKESK. The DNA for the CDR3 is TGTGCCAGCAGCCAAGGACGTACGGCAGATACGCAGTATTTT. Residues: CASSQGRTADTQYF.

The genes are TRBV20-1 and TRBJ1-5; no clear D. The CDR3 loop spans 15 amino acids. V lost 0 bases, J lost 3 bases, and 12 bases lay in between. CDR1 and CDR2 (germline): DFQATT, SNEGSKA (reference sequence). The CDR3 DNA reads as TGCAGTGCTAGAGATGTGAGGGCGGTCAATCAGCCCCAGCATTTT. It yields the protein CSARDVRAVNQPQHF.

This chain links TRBV19 with TRBJ1-2, with 9 positions matching TRBD1. Losses at the gene ends were 5 bases for V and 2 bases for J; bases not matched to a gene: 6. This CDR3 spans 15 amino acids. The germline gives CDR1 LNHDA, CDR2 SQIVND (reference sequence). DNA of the CDR3: TGTGCCAGTAGTCCAGGGACAGGGCGAAACTATGGCTACACCTTC. It translates to CASSPGTGRNYGYTF.

The chain joins TRBV6-6 to TRBJ2-5, with D possibly being TRBD1 (5 bases). Per the germline V gene, CDR1 is MNHNY and CDR2 is SVGAGI (reference sequence). Trimming pared 2 bases from V and 4 bases from J, leaving 14 bases between. This CDR3 comprises 15 residues. In nucleotides, the CDR3 is TGTGCCAGCAGTTACGAGATAGGGGCCGGAGAGACCCAGTACTTC. It encodes CASSYEIGAGETQYF.

V usage is TRBV27 and J usage is TRBJ1-4; D unresolved. This CDR3 is built from 19 residues. Germline CDR1 is MNHEY and CDR2 is SMNVEV (reference sequence). Trimming removed 6 bases from V and 1 base from J, with 24 bases in between. The CDR3 DNA sequence: TGTGCCAGCAGACACCTGACGGAGGTGGGCTGGGGAACTAATGAAAAACTGTTTTTT. It codes for CASRHLTEVGWGTNEKLFF. Filled out from reference TRBV27 and TRBJ1-4, the complete variable domain reads EAQVTQNPRYLITVTGKKLTVTCSQNMNHEYMSWYRQDPGLGLRQIYYSMNVEVTDKGDVPEGYKVSRKEKRNFPLILESPSPNQTSLYFCASRHLTEVGWGTNEKLFFGSGTQLSVL.

The V gene is TRBV6-6, the J gene TRBJ2-7; TRBD2 agrees at 11 bases. Germline loops: CDR1 MNHNY, CDR2 SVGAGI (reference sequence). There are 14 residues in the CDR3. In DNA, the CDR3 is TGTACCACTAAATCGGGGACTAGCGGTTTCGAGCAGTACTTC. It encodes CTTKSGTSGFEQYF.

This clonotype was observed a single time. The rearrangement joins TRBV7-9 to TRBJ2-2, with 8 bases matching TRBD2. Germline V gene lookup returns CDR1 SEHNR and CDR2 FQNEAQ (reference sequence). V was pared by 5 bases and J by 4 bases, with 12 bases of the junction left unmatched. The CDR3 has 17 amino acids. The CDR3 loop is CASSPAPAGATTGELFF. In nucleotides, the CDR3 is TGTGCCAGCAGCCCAGCCCCAGCGGGGGCTACCACCGGGGAGCTGTTTTTT. Full variable domain (outside the CDR3, taken from reference TRBV7-9 and TRBJ2-2): DTGVSQNPRHKITKRGQNVTFRCDPISEHNRLYWYRQTLGQGPEFLTYFQNEAQLEKSRLLSDRFSAERPKGSFSTLEIQRTEQGDSAMYLCASSPAPAGATTGELFFGEGSRLTVL.

The chain has TRBV29-1 and TRBJ2-3; D ambiguous. The CDR3 covers 11 residues. The V end lost 7 bases, the J end lost 4 bases, and 9 bases lay between the germline ends. Germline CDR1 and CDR2: SQVTM and ANQGSEA. The CDR3: CSGTTADTQYF. Here the CDR3 DNA reads TGCAGCGGGACCACCGCAGATACGCAGTATTTT.

The rearrangement uses TRBV4-1 and TRBJ2-7, with 7 bases aligning to TRBD2. V was clipped by 1 base and J by 2 bases; unmatched bases: 14. The germline V gene has CDR1 MGHRA and CDR2 YSYEKL. CDR3 length: 18 residues. DNA of the CDR3: TGCGCCAGCAGCCAAGTGCCTGGATGGGGGGGATCGGCCTACGAGCAGTACTTC. Translation gives CASSQVPGWGGSAYEQYF.

The rearrangement links TRBV29-1 to TRBJ1-2, with D unresolved. The CDR3 runs to 11 residues. V was trimmed by 4 bases and J by 8 bases, leaving 11 bases between them. CDR1 and CDR2 (germline): SQVTM, ANQGSEA. The CDR3 sequence: CSVAINGGYTF. CDR3 coding DNA: TGCAGCGTTGCGATAAATGGAGGCTACACCTTC.